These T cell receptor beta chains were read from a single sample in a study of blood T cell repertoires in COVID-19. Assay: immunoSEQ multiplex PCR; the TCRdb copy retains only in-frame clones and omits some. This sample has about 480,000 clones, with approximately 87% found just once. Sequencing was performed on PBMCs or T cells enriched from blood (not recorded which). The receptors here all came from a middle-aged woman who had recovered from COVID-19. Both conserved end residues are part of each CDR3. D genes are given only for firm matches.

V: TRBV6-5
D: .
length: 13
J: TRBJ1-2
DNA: TGTGCCAGCAGTAACCCAGGGATCTATGGCTACACCTTC
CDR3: CASSNPGIYGYTF

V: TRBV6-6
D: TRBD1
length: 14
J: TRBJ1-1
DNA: TGTGCCAGCACGATACAGGGGTTGAGGACTGAAGCTTTCTTT
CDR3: CASTIQGLRTEAFF

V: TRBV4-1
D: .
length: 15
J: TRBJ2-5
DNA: TGCGCCAGCAGCCAAGAGGGTAGCGTCCAAGAGACCCAGTACTTC
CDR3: CASSQEGSVQETQYF

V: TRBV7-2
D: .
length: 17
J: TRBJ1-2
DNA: TGTGCCAGCAGCTTAACTCTGGCAGGGAGGGGTAACTATGGCTACACCTTC
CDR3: CASSLTLAGRGNYGYTF

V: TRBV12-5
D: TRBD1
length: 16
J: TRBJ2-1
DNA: TGTGCTAGTGGTCCCCCCTCAGGGGGCTACTACAATGAGCAGTTCTTC
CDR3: CASGPPSGGYYNEQFF

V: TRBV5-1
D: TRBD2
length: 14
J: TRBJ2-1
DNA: TGCGCCAGCAGTAGCGGGACCAACTACAATGAGCAGTTCTTC
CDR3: CASSSGTNYNEQFF

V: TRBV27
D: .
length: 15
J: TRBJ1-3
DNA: TGTGCCAGCAGTTTATCCCCAGACTCTGGAAACACCATATATTTT
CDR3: CASSLSPDSGNTIYF

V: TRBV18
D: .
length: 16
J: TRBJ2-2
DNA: TGTGCCAGCTCACCACGATTTACAGGGACCACCGGGGAGCTGTTTTTT
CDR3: CASSPRFTGTTGELFF

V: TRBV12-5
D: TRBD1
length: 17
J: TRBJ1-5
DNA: TGTGCTAGTGGTTTGGCGACTTCAGGGGGCGTGAGTCAGCCCCAGCATTTT
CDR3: CASGLATSGGVSQPQHF

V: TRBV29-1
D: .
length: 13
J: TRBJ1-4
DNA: TGCAGCGTCCAACAGGGATCAGTCGAAAAACTGTTTTTT
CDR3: CSVQQGSVEKLFF

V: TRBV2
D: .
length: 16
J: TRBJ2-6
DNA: TGTGCCAGCAGTAAAAATTCAGGGGCTGGGGCCAACGTCCTGACTTTC
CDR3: CASSKNSGAGANVLTF